The 21 T cell receptor beta chains in this list originate from one sample, sequenced in a study of CD8+ T cells in alopecia areata. Sequencing templates came from extracted RNA that was reverse transcribed into cDNA. TCRdb keeps only in-frame clones here, not all; method: immunoSEQ multiplex PCR. The data hold 200,000 to 250,000 clones, with roughly 69% observed a single time. The starting material was CD4+ T cells sorted from blood, obtained at week 0. All receptors derive from a human donor with alopecia areata.

V gene TRBV30 combines with J gene TRBJ2-3, with D possibly TRBD2 on 5 matching bases. The CDR3 is 13 amino acids. Germline assignment: CDR1 GTSNPN and CDR2 SVGIG (reference sequence). V was cut by 0 bases and J by 5 bases, with 9 bases left in between. The CDR3 sequence: CAWSVLGIDTQYF. Here the CDR3 DNA reads TGTGCCTGGAGTGTACTCGGGATAGATACGCAGTATTTT. The full variable domain, with the rest looked up from reference TRBV30 and TRBJ2-3, is SQTIHQWPATLVQPVGSPLSLECTVEGTSNPNLYWYRQAAGRGLQLLFYSVGIGQISSEVPQNLSASRPQDRQFILSSKKLLLSDSGFYLCAWSVLGIDTQYFGPGTRLTVL.

The V and J genes are TRBV29-1 and TRBJ1-2, with D perhaps matching TRBD1 (6 bases). With 4 bases removed from V and 2 bases from J, the gap between germline ends came to 17 bases. This CDR3 comprises 15 residues. Germline CDR1 reads SQVTM; CDR2 reads ANQGSEA. The CDR3 loop reads CSVVPAKTGNYGYTF. The CDR3 DNA reads TGCAGCGTTGTACCAGCCAAAACAGGGAACTATGGCTACACCTTC.

This rearrangement joins TRBV6-5 to TRBJ1-2, with 7 bases fitting TRBD1. The trim removed 0 bases at V and 6 bases at J, leaving 4 bases unmatched. This CDR3 has 14 amino acids. Germline V gives CDR1 MNHEY, CDR2 SVGAGI. CDR3 protein: CASSYSDRVDGYTF. For the CDR3, the DNA is TGTGCCAGCAGTTACTCAGACAGGGTTGATGGCTACACCTTC.

The gene calls are TRBV6-5 and TRBJ2-5; a weak D match, TRBD1 (5 bases). Trimming cost V 5 bases and J 3 bases, with 13 bases left between them. The CDR3 is 14 amino acids. Germline-derived CDR1 and CDR2 are MNHEY and SVGAGI. The chain's CDR3 is CASSAYSGKETQYF. The CDR3 region has the DNA TGTGCCAGCAGTGCCTATTCAGGGAAAGAGACCCAGTACTTC.

The V gene is TRBV4-2, the J gene TRBJ1-1, with 10 bases fitting TRBD1. The V gene end was trimmed by 0 bases and the J gene end by 3 bases; junction bases not matched to a gene: 7. Per the germline V gene, CDR1 is LGHNA and CDR2 is YNFKEQ. This CDR3 is built from 17 residues. The CDR3 DNA reads as TGTGCCAGCAGCCAAGATACGACAGGGGGCCTAGACACTGAAGCTTTCTTT. It yields the protein CASSQDTTGGLDTEAFF.

The chain recombines TRBV7-2 with TRBJ1-1; D might be TRBD1 (6 bases). The V end lost 3 bases, the J end lost 4 bases, and 12 bases lay between the germline ends. The CDR3 covers 14 residues. Germline V CDR1 and CDR2: SGHTA, FQGNSA. The CDR3 loop is CASSFRRGGTEAFF. DNA for the CDR3: TGTGCCAGCAGCTTCAGGCGAGGGGGCACTGAAGCTTTCTTT.

This clone was observed a few times. Distinct nucleotide sequences in the sample also encode this CDR3. Written as DNA, the CDR3 is TGCGCCAGCAGCTTGGACAGGGGCACTGAAGCTTTCTTT. As protein: CASSLDRGTEAFF. The chain joins TRBV5-1 to TRBJ1-1; TRBD1 aligns across 7 bases. The germline gives CDR1 SGHRS, CDR2 YFSETQ. Trimming took 0 bases from V and 4 from J; bases not matched to a gene: 0. The CDR3 sequence is 13 residues long.

This sequence joins TRBV6-1 and TRBJ2-1, with 7 bases that match TRBD2. Trimming at V came to 8 bases and at J to 3 bases, leaving 4 bases not matched to a gene. Germline CDR1 MNHNS, CDR2 SASEGT. The length of the CDR3 is 13 residues. Here the CDR3 DNA reads TGTGCCAGCCTAGCGGAGTTCTACAATGAGCAGTTCTTC. Its protein is CASLAEFYNEQFF.

This clone has more than one count but fewer than ten. The chain links TRBV29-1 to TRBJ2-6; possible D gene TRBD1, 5 bases. The CDR3 contains 15 residues. In germline, CDR1 is SQVTM, CDR2 ANQGSEA. Trimming removed 5 bases from V and 3 bases from J, with 14 bases in between. The CDR3 DNA is TGCAGCGTTCTGGGGCTCTGGAGTGGGGCCAACGTCCTGACTTTC. Its protein product is CSVLGLWSGANVLTF.

The J gene is TRBJ2-3, the V gene TRBV2; perhaps D is TRBD1 or TRBD2 (5 bases each). The germline CDR1 and CDR2 sequences are SNHLY and FYNNEI. This CDR3 is built from 14 residues. V lost 7 bases and J 0 bases, leaving 11 bases between the germline ends. The CDR3 loop reads CASTRAGSTDTQYF. In DNA form, the CDR3 reads TGTGCCAGCACGAGGGCAGGGAGCACAGATACGCAGTATTTT. Combining the CDR3 with reference TRBV2 and TRBJ2-3 gives the whole variable domain EPEVTQTPSHQVTQMGQEVILRCVPISNHLYFYWYRQILGQKVEFLVSFYNNEISEKSEIFDDQFSVERPDGSNFTLKIRSTKLEDSAMYFCASTRAGSTDTQYFGPGTRLTVL.

The rearrangement uses TRBV7-9 and TRBJ1-1; TRBD1 agrees at 9 bases. The CDR3 has 16 amino acids. V lost 5 bases, J lost 1 base, and 8 bases stayed unmatched. Germline V gene lookup returns CDR1 SEHNR and CDR2 FQNEAQ (reference sequence). CDR3 sequence: CASSTYRGRGNTEAFF. CDR3 in DNA: TGTGCCAGCAGCACCTACAGGGGGCGCGGGAACACTGAAGCTTTCTTT.

The chain couples TRBV7-9 to TRBJ2-2; 7 bases fit TRBD1. The trim removed 5 bases at V and 1 base at J, leaving 7 bases unmatched. In germline, CDR1 is SEHNR, CDR2 FQNEAQ (reference sequence). This CDR3 has 16 amino acids. CDR3 amino acids: CASSTGTVQNTGELFF. In DNA, the CDR3 is TGTGCCAGCAGCACCGGGACAGTTCAGAACACCGGGGAGCTGTTTTTT.

The rearrangement uses TRBV6-5 and TRBJ2-7; tentative D call: TRBD1 (5 bases). With 6 bases removed from V and 2 bases from J, the gap between germline ends came to 11 bases. The germline V gene encodes CDR1 MNHEY and CDR2 SVGAGI. This CDR3 has 13 amino acids. The CDR3 here is CASSPTDPYEQYF. The CDR3 nucleotides are TGTGCCAGCAGCCCGACAGACCCCTACGAGCAGTACTTC.

The table lists this clone with a count of one. The V and J genes are TRBV30 and TRBJ2-5; TRBD2 agrees at 8 bases. This CDR3 is 15 amino acids long. Germline V gene lookup returns CDR1 GTSNPN and CDR2 SVGIG (reference sequence). J was trimmed by 5 bases and V by 3 bases; bases with no gene match: 11. CDR3 in DNA: TGTGCCTGGAGGAGCGGGGGCCAGCTTAGGGAGACCCAGTACTTC. Encoded protein: CAWRSGGQLRETQYF.

The chain employs TRBV7-2 and TRBJ2-5; 15 nucleotides line up with TRBD2. V shed 3 bases and J 5 bases; nucleotides not matched to a gene: 4. Germline V gives CDR1 SGHTA, CDR2 FQGNSA. The CDR3 is 16 amino acids. This CDR3 reads CASSLGLAGGRETQYF. The CDR3 DNA reads TGTGCCAGCAGCTTGGGACTAGCGGGGGGCAGGGAGACCCAGTACTTC.

The chain links TRBV7-9 to TRBJ1-1, with 7 bases identical to TRBD1. The J segment lost 4 bases and the V segment lost 5 bases, leaving 4 bases of the junction unmatched. The CDR3 totals 13 residues. The V gene's germline CDR1 is SEHNR and CDR2 FQNEAQ (reference sequence). The CDR3 region has the DNA TGTGCCAGCAGCGCACAGGGGAGCACTGAAGCTTTCTTT. Translating gives CASSAQGSTEAFF.

V is TRBV6-5 and J is TRBJ2-5; 7 bases line up with TRBD1. Germline loops: CDR1 MNHEY, CDR2 SVGAGI. The CDR3 spans 14 residues. The trim removed 6 bases at V and 2 bases at J, leaving 6 bases unmatched. The CDR3 DNA reads as TGTGCCAGCAGCGCCGGGACAGCTCAAGAGACCCAGTACTTC. Encoded protein: CASSAGTAQETQYF.

The gene calls are TRBV19 and TRBJ2-1; possibly TRBD1 or TRBD2 for D (5 bases each). The CDR3 is 14 amino acids. The V end was cut by 7 bases, the J end by 4 bases, with 14 bases between. Germline CDR1 is LNHDA and CDR2 is SQIVND (reference sequence). The CDR3 here is CASMEDIRYNEQFF. DNA for the CDR3: TGTGCCAGTATGGAGGACATACGGTACAATGAGCAGTTCTTC.

V is TRBV11-2 and J is TRBJ2-3; no firm D call. Looked up from germline, CDR1 is SGHAT and CDR2 is FQNNGV. The CDR3 is 13 residues long. V gave up 5 bases and J gave up 5 bases, with 11 bases separating them. The CDR3 DNA reads TGTGCCAGCAGCCCCCGCTCGCAAGATACGCAGTATTTT. Translation: CASSPRSQDTQYF.

There are a few counts of this clone. The sample contains more than one DNA sequence encoding this CDR3. The V call is TRBV7-3, the J call TRBJ1-1; no definite D call. The CDR3 has 13 residues. Looked up from germline, CDR1 is SGHTA and CDR2 is FQGTGA. Trimming removed 1 base at V and 5 bases at J, with 8 bases between. The CDR3 region is CASSLRRGTEAFF. CDR3 sequence (DNA): TGTGCCAGCAGCTTAAGACGAGGGACTGAAGCTTTCTTT.

This clone was seen once. The chain carries TRBV6-5 and TRBJ1-1; perhaps TRBD1 as D (6 bases). CDR1 is MNHEY and CDR2 is SVGAGI in the germline V gene. This CDR3 region has 12 residues. Trimming left V 6 bases short and J 5 bases short, with 10 bases between. The CDR3 DNA reads as TGTGCCAGCAGGCGCACAGGGACTGAAGCTTTCTTT. It yields the protein CASRRTGTEAFF.